These 27 T cell receptor beta chains share one sample of origin, sequenced in a study of vaccination and CD4 T cells after COVID-19. Their antigen targets remain unknown. Time point described: late sampling 161 to 241 days after vaccination in a few convalescent patients. Treatment defined: approximately nine-day PBMC culture with coronavirus spike peptide pools or control peptides (ViraFEST assay). Cultured CD4+ T cell DNA underwent sequencing with the Oncomine TCR Beta short-read assay. One entry per CDR3 protein results from TCRdb running MiXCR on the PCR reads. The sample has about 16,000 distinct CDR3 sequences, approximately 56% seen once. The starting material was CD4+ T cells from blood, cultured in vitro, obtained about 7 months after SARS-CoV-2 vaccination. The receptors derive from a human donor who had recovered from COVID-19.

Concerning this clonotype itself: The junction shows a germline mismatch at one end, possibly a read error. The chain combines TRBV25-1 with TRBJ2-7; the D is unclear. From germline, CDR1 is MGHDK and CDR2 SYGVNS. This CDR3 contains 13 residues. In nucleotides, the CDR3 is TGTGCCAGCAGTGAGGCAGACGGATCTTATTGGCACTTC. This translates into CASSEADGSYWHF.

This clonotype was seen only a few times. This sequence joins TRBV7-9 and TRBJ2-5; 8 bases are a match to TRBD2. The CDR3 contains 18 residues. Germline CDR1 SEHNR, CDR2 FQNEAQ (reference sequence). V was pared by 4 bases and J by 1 base, with 14 bases of the junction left unmatched. The DNA of the CDR3 is TGTGCCAGCAGCTCCCTAGGGCAGCGGGGGTCTTTCCAAGAGACCCAGTACTTC. Translated: CASSSLGQRGSFQETQYF.

V and J are TRBV7-9 and TRBJ1-1; no clear D gene. Germline-derived CDR1 and CDR2 are SEHNR and FQNEAQ (reference sequence). This CDR3 has 11 amino acids. V was clipped by 1 base and J by 10 bases, with 7 bases between them. The CDR3, as DNA: TGTGCCAGCAGCTTAGTAGTTGGAGCTTTCTTT. Protein product: CASSLVVGAFF.

The chain carries TRBV6-4 and TRBJ2-1; 7 bases align to TRBD2. The junction had 5 bases not matched to a gene; V was cut back by 5 bases and J by 4 bases. There are 14 residues in the CDR3. The germline CDR1 and CDR2 sequences are MRHNA and SNTAGT. The CDR3 spells CASSPRAGYNEQFF. CDR3 nucleotides: TGTGCCAGCAGTCCTAGAGCGGGATACAATGAGCAGTTCTTC.

The chain joins TRBV5-4 to TRBJ2-1; 9 bases align to TRBD2. The CDR3 covers 15 residues. The V gene end was trimmed by 3 bases and the J gene end by 1 base; junction bases not matched to a gene: 2. CDR1 SGHNT and CDR2 YYREEE come from the germline V gene (reference sequence). Written as DNA, the CDR3 is TGTGCCAGCAGCTCGACTAGCGGATCCTACAATGAGCAGTTCTTC. Amino acids: CASSSTSGSYNEQFF.

In its sample, this clonotype was seen a few times. The chain carries TRBV28 and TRBJ2-2, with D maybe TRBD2 (6 bases). Deletions cut 3 bases from V and 3 bases from J, with 11 bases between. The length of the CDR3 is 15 residues. Per the germline V gene, CDR1 is MDHEN and CDR2 is SYDVKM. The DNA of the CDR3 is TGTGCCAGCAGTTTGGGGGAGGTGGACACCGGGGAGCTGTTTTTT. Amino acid sequence: CASSLGEVDTGELFF.

This clonotype was counted a few times. V is TRBV11-2 and J is TRBJ2-5; 7 nucleotides match TRBD1. CDR1 is SGHAT, CDR2 FQNNGV, per germline. The CDR3 consists of 13 residues. Trimming took 1 base from V and 6 from J; bases not matched to a gene: 2. This CDR3 reads CASSLVDRQTQYF. The CDR3 DNA sequence: TGTGCCAGCAGCTTAGTGGACAGGCAGACCCAGTACTTC.

V usage is TRBV7-8 and J usage is TRBJ1-1; D ambiguous. The ends were cut back, 1 base at V and 0 bases at J, with 6 bases in the middle. Germline CDR1 is SGHVS and CDR2 is FQNEAQ. The CDR3 loop spans 14 amino acids. The CDR3 DNA follows: TGTGCCAGCAGCTTAGTTTCGCTGAACACTGAAGCTTTCTTT. It specifies CASSLVSLNTEAFF. Full variable domain (remainder filled in from reference TRBV7-8 and TRBJ1-1): GAGVSQSPRYKVAKRGQDVALRCDPISGHVSLFWYQQALGQGPEFLTYFQNEAQLDKSGLPSDRFFAERPEGSVSTLKIQRTQQEDSAVYLCASSLVSLNTEAFFGQGTRLTVV.

CDR3 sequence (DNA): TGTGCCAGCAGTTTAGCAGGGTGGCAAGAGACCCAGTACTTC. Protein product: CASSLAGWQETQYF. J is TRBJ2-5 and V is TRBV28, with TRBD1 as a possible D gene (5 bases). The CDR3 runs 14 residues. Germline CDR1 reads MDHEN; CDR2 reads SYDVKM. Trimming stripped 2 bases from V and 2 bases from J, with 9 bases between.

This rearrangement joins TRBV7-9 to TRBJ2-1, with 7 bases that match TRBD2. The CDR3 is 13 residues long. Trimming cost V 2 bases and J 10 bases; bases outside gene matches: 5. The germline gives CDR1 SEHNR, CDR2 FQNEAQ (reference sequence). CDR3 sequence: CASSLFETSEQFF. CDR3 coding DNA: TGTGCCAGCAGCTTATTCGAGACTAGCGAGCAGTTCTTC.

The chain carries TRBV6-2 or TRBV6-3 and TRBJ2-7; 7 bases fit TRBD2. This CDR3 comprises 14 residues. Germline CDR1 is MNHEY and CDR2 is SVGEGT. The V segment lost 6 bases and the J segment 0 bases; nucleotides outside the gene matches: 5. The CDR3 loop is CASRKREVSYEQYF. The CDR3 region has the DNA TGTGCCAGCAGAAAACGGGAGGTCTCCTACGAGCAGTACTTC.

This clonotype is classed as medium-sized. The rearrangement uses TRBV4-1 and TRBJ2-7; 12 nucleotides agree with TRBD2. V lost 6 bases and J lost 5; bases outside the gene matches: 8. Germline V CDR1 and CDR2: MGHRA, YSYEKL. The CDR3 spans 15 residues. The CDR3 here is CASRPGLAGRNEQYF. CDR3 sequence (DNA): TGCGCCAGCAGACCCGGACTAGCGGGACGGAACGAGCAGTACTTC.

The genes are TRBV20-1 and TRBJ1-2, with unresolved D. The CDR3 is made up of 14 amino acids. The V end was cut by 6 bases, the J end by 3 bases, with 17 bases between. The V gene's germline CDR1 is DFQATT and CDR2 SNEGSKA (reference sequence). CDR3 sequence: CSAWVPEKDYGYTF. CDR3 in DNA: TGCAGTGCATGGGTCCCGGAAAAGGACTATGGCTACACCTTC.

The J gene is TRBJ2-3, the V gene TRBV7-3; TRBD2 agrees at 8 bases. The CDR3 is made up of 16 amino acids. Trimming cost V 5 bases and J 0 bases; bases outside gene matches: 7. CDR1 is SGHTA, CDR2 FQGTGA, per germline. CDR3 protein: CASSPHERGSTDTQYF. For the CDR3, the DNA is TGTGCCAGCAGCCCACACGAGCGGGGGAGCACAGATACGCAGTATTTT. The full variable domain, its missing parts supplied by reference TRBV7-3 and TRBJ2-3, is GAGVSQTPSNKVTEKGKYVELRCDPISGHTALYWYRQSLGQGPEFLIYFQGTGAADDSGLPNDRFFAVRPEGSVSTLKIQRTERGDSAVYLCASSPHERGSTDTQYFGPGTRLTVL.

The rearrangement links TRBV20-1 to TRBJ2-3; D remains ambiguous. The CDR3 runs 11 residues. Trimming pared 1 base from V and 5 bases from J, leaving 4 bases between. Germline V gene sequence: CDR1 DFQATT, CDR2 SNEGSKA (reference sequence). The CDR3 region has the DNA TGCAGTGCTAGAGTTATAGATACGCAGTATTTT. Amino acid sequence: CSARVIDTQYF.

This chain joins TRBV7-3 and TRBJ2-7, with no clear D. CDR3 length: 13 residues. The ends were cut back, 2 bases at V and 3 bases at J, with 8 bases in the middle. CDR1 SGHTA and CDR2 FQGTGA come from the germline V gene. Written as DNA, the CDR3 is TGTGCCAGCAGCTTATTTCCAGGCTACGAGCAGTACTTC. As protein: CASSLFPGYEQYF.

The V and J genes are TRBV7-9 and TRBJ1-3; D not certain. V dropped 5 bases and J dropped 4 bases, with 6 bases sitting between them. This CDR3 region has 12 residues. In germline, CDR1 is SEHNR, CDR2 FQNEAQ (reference sequence). In DNA form, the CDR3 reads TGTGCCAGCAGCCAGCCCGGAAACACCATATATTTT. It is translated as CASSQPGNTIYF.

This clonotype came up a few times. The chain uses TRBV20-1 and TRBJ2-7, with D uncertain. Trimming removed 0 bases at V and 4 bases at J, with 13 bases between. CDR1 is DFQATT, CDR2 SNEGSKA, per germline (reference sequence). This CDR3 comprises 14 residues. CDR3 coding DNA: TGCAGTGCTAGAGATGTCGTTAAGGCGTACGAGCAGTACTTC. Translating gives CSARDVVKAYEQYF.

The chain is built from TRBV20-1 and TRBJ1-2; D uncertain. The V and J ends lost 4 bases and 4 bases respectively, with 10 bases between them. CDR3 length equals 12 residues. Germline CDR1 is DFQATT and CDR2 is SNEGSKA (reference sequence). Written as DNA, the CDR3 is TGCAGTGCTACGGAGGAGGGCTATGGCTACACCTTC. Translation gives CSATEEGYGYTF.

This clonotype was seen more than once but under ten times. This chain links TRBV10-1 with TRBJ2-7; D not certain. Germline V gene lookup returns CDR1 WNHNN and CDR2 SYGVQD (reference sequence). With 10 bases removed from V and 2 bases from J, the gap between germline ends came to 12 bases. The CDR3 is 12 residues long. The CDR3 spells CAKPTAAYEQYF. DNA for the CDR3: TGCGCCAAGCCGACGGCGGCCTACGAGCAGTACTTC.

A few counts support this clonotype. The CDR3 reads CASRDPQGFGQYF. The DNA of the CDR3 is TGTGCCAGCAGGGACCCACAGGGTTTCGGGCAGTACTTC. The chain employs TRBV6-1 and TRBJ2-7, with D maybe TRBD1 (6 bases). The germline gives CDR1 MNHNS, CDR2 SASEGT. The CDR3 covers 13 residues. Trimming took 6 bases from V and 9 from J, leaving 18 bases between them.

The chain joins TRBV7-2 to TRBJ2-3; unclear D gene. This CDR3 comprises 12 residues. V gave up 2 bases and J gave up 6 bases, with 6 bases separating them. The germline V gene has CDR1 SGHTA and CDR2 FQGNSA. The CDR3 protein is CASSLRSDTQYF. The DNA for the CDR3 is TGTGCCAGCAGCTTACGGTCGGATACGCAGTATTTT.

In this sample, this clonotype is medium-sized. This chain joins TRBV7-2 and TRBJ2-5; 7 nucleotides agree with TRBD2. The CDR3 covers 15 residues. Germline V gene data show CDR1 as SGHTA and CDR2 as FQGNSA. With 1 base clipped from V and 2 bases from J, the junction kept 4 bases outside the gene matches. CDR3 protein: CASSLEASGQETQYF. The CDR3 DNA is TGTGCCAGCAGCTTAGAGGCTAGCGGACAAGAGACCCAGTACTTC.

This chain uses TRBV20-1 with TRBJ2-5; no firm D call. This CDR3 region has 13 residues. Trimming stripped 3 bases from V and 2 bases from J, with 10 bases between. Germline V CDR1 and CDR2: DFQATT, SNEGSKA (reference sequence). The CDR3 is CSASTARQETQYF. DNA of the CDR3: TGCAGTGCTAGTACGGCCAGACAAGAGACCCAGTACTTC.

This clonotype appeared a few times. This sequence joins TRBV20-1 and TRBJ2-3; TRBD2 aligns across 11 bases. The V gene's germline CDR1 is DFQATT and CDR2 SNEGSKA (reference sequence). The V gene end was trimmed by 5 bases and the J gene end by 8 bases; junction bases not matched to a gene: 12. This CDR3 comprises 15 residues. The CDR3 reads CSAPTSGRISGTQYF. CDR3 in DNA: TGCAGTGCTCCAACTAGCGGGAGAATATCCGGTACGCAGTATTTT.

This clonotype was recorded once. The chain employs TRBV20-1 and TRBJ2-5; 9 nucleotides line up with TRBD2. The CDR3 length is 15 residues. The germline gives CDR1 DFQATT, CDR2 SNEGSKA (reference sequence). V was clipped by 0 bases and J by 6 bases; unmatched bases: 8. Here the CDR3 reads CSARDRVAGDKTQYF. In DNA form, the CDR3 reads TGCAGTGCTAGAGATCGAGTAGCGGGAGACAAGACCCAGTACTTC.

This clonotype showed up just a few times. The chain links TRBV6-1 to TRBJ2-5, with a possible D match to TRBD1 (5 bases). The CDR3 runs 14 residues. V gave up 3 bases and J gave up 2 bases, with 10 bases separating them. The germline CDR1 and CDR2 sequences are MNHNS and SASEGT. The CDR3 is CASSEWTRQETQYF. The CDR3 DNA reads TGTGCCAGCAGTGAGTGGACACGACAAGAGACCCAGTACTTC.